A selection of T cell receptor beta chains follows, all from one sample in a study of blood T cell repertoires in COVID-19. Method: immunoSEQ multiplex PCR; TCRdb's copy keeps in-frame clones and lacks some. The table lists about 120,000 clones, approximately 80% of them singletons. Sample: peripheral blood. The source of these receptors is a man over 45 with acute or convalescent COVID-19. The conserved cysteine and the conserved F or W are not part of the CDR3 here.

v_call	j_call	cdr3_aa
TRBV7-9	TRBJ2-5	ASSPDGSGETQY
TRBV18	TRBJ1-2	ASSPTQGHGYT
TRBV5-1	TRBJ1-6	ASSLGGRDSPLH
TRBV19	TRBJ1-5	ASAGDSNQPQH
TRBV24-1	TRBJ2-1	ATSDSQDSYNEQF
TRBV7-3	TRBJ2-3	ASSLSPPTAGEDTQY
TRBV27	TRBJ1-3	ASRATVFSGNTIY
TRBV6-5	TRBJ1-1	ASSYLGGNTEAF
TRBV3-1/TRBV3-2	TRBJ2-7	ASSQDMGGLAVPYEQY
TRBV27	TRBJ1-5	ASSYQGINQPQH
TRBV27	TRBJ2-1	AARDSTYNEQF
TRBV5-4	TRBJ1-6	ASSPAHGGSPLH
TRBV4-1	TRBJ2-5	ASSGLSGREWGETQY
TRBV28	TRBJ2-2	ASSIVQNTGELF
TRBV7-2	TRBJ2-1	ASSRDRVAEQF
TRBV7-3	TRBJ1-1	ASSPSRGLGTEAF